This TCR beta chain was obtained from a study of CD8+ T cells in alopecia areata. Study overall: Oral tofacitinib, 5 to 10 mg twice daily, was given in an open-label trial. The study's findings and limits: Higher clonality and more expanded CD8+ clones appeared in lesional than normal scalp.

With regard to this clone: The target antigen is unknown.

A FACSAria was used to sort CD4+ and CD8+ T cells. These cells came from PBMCs. Reverse transcription of extracted RNA yielded cDNA, which provided the sequencing template. Here immunoSEQ multiplex PCR was the method, and the copy in TCRdb shows in-frame clones only, minus some. The data contain 150,000 or so clones, around 47% of them singletons. The sequence derives from a human donor with alopecia areata. Source material: CD4+ T cells sorted from blood.

CDR3 residues: CATEDGTNTGELFF. Here the CDR3 DNA reads TGTGCCACCGAGGACGGGACGAACACCGGGGAGCTGTTTTTT. The chain links TRBV2 to TRBJ2-2, with TRBD2 as a possible D gene (5 bases). Germline CDR1 is SNHLY and CDR2 is FYNNEI. The CDR3 extends over 14 amino acids. The V end lost 10 bases, the J end lost 0 bases, and 12 bases lay between the germline ends.